This T cell receptor (beta chain) was identified in a study of shared clonotypes between healthy human individuals. The study, taken as a whole, reports: Genetic and exposure-history diversity was limited by the few donors. Only blood underwent sampling, and tissue repertoires likely differ.

This CDR3 region has 15 residues. Germline CDR1 LNHDA, CDR2 SQIVND (reference sequence). The V end lost 5 bases, the J end lost 1 base, and 13 bases lay between the germline ends. The assay used deep level. Spread over ten immunoSEQ deep assay plates, unsorted PBMC DNA underwent sequencing. Sequencing was performed with immunoSEQ multiplex PCR; in TCRdb, only in-frame clones are kept and a portion is missing. The sample shows roughly 500,000 clones, about 82% of them seen only once. To note about this clone: Its antigen is still unknown.

The receptor's source is a woman between 40 and 55 years old in good health. Some clones in this sample may be carry-over from other donors' samples. Specimen: PBMCs. The chain links TRBV19 to TRBJ2-3; perhaps TRBD2 as D (5 bases). CDR3 in DNA: TGTGCCAGTAGTGGGCTAGCATCGGGCACAGATACGCAGTATTTT. This sequence encodes CASSGLASGTDTQYF.